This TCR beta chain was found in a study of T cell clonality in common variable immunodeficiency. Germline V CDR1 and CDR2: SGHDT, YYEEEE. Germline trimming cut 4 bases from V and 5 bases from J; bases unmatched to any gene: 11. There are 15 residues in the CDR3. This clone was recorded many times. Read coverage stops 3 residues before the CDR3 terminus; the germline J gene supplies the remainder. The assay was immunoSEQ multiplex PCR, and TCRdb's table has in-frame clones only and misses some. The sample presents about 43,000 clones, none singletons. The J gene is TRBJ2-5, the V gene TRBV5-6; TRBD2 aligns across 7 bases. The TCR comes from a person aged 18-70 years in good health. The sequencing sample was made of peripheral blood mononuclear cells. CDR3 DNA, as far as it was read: TGTGCCAGCAGCCGGAAGCGGGATATAGGGGAGACC. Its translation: CASSRKRDIGET. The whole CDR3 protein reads CASSRKRDIGETQYF.